A single T cell receptor beta chain is shown here with its context. This sample was included in a study of T cell responses to AZD1222 COVID-19 vaccine. The ends were cut back, 1 base at V and 2 bases at J, with 10 bases in the middle. CDR1 and CDR2 (germline): SGHRS, YFSETQ. This CDR3 comprises 14 residues. TCRdb keeps only in-frame clones here, not all; method: immunoSEQ multiplex PCR. Of approximately 300,000 clones in the sample, 90% to 95% were seen once. The chain joins TRBV5-1 to TRBJ2-7, with D hard to call. The source of this sequence is an adult who received the AZD1222 COVID-19 vaccine. This material consisted of peripheral blood, taken 28 days after the second AZD1222 dose. CDR3 region: CASSLRDIAYEQYF. The CDR3 DNA reads TGCGCCAGCAGCTTGCGTGACATAGCCTACGAGCAGTACTTC.